The 3 T cell receptor beta chains in this list originate from one sample, sequenced in a study of vaccination and CD4 T cells after COVID-19. The Oncomine TCR Beta short-read assay sequenced DNA from cultured CD4+ T cells. TCRdb recomputed calls from the PCR reads with MiXCR, one row per CDR3 protein. Of 25,000 to 30,000 distinct CDR3 sequences listed, around two fifths are singletons. Regarding time point: late sampling 161 to 241 days after vaccination in a few convalescent patients. As for treatment: approximately nine-day PBMC culture with coronavirus spike peptide pools or control peptides (ViraFEST assay). The antigens of these receptors remain unknown. Sequences were derived from CD4+ T cells from blood, cultured in vitro, sampled about 7 months after SARS-CoV-2 vaccination. The receptors originated from a human donor who had recovered from COVID-19.

In DNA form, the CDR3 reads TGCAGTGCTAGATCCCAGCGGCAAGCTTTCTTT. Translation gives CSARSQRQAFF. V gene TRBV20-1 combines with J gene TRBJ1-1; no clear D. Between the trimmed V and J ends, which lost 2 bases and 9 bases, there was a span of 10 bases. The length of the CDR3 is 11 residues. Germline V lookup: CDR1 DFQATT, CDR2 SNEGSKA (reference sequence).

The J gene is TRBJ1-1, the V gene TRBV6-1; D is possibly TRBD1 (6 bases). Germline V lookup: CDR1 MNHNS, CDR2 SASEGT. V was pared by 10 bases and J by 5 bases, with 17 bases between. The length of the CDR3 is 13 residues. The CDR3 here is CAIRGQPGTEAFF. Here the CDR3 DNA reads TGTGCCATCCGGGGACAACCGGGGACTGAAGCTTTCTTT.

J is TRBJ2-5 and V is TRBV20-1; D is unresolved. V was cut by 1 base and J by 4 bases, with 13 bases left in between. The CDR3 runs to 14 residues. The germline V gene has CDR1 DFQATT and CDR2 SNEGSKA (reference sequence). CDR3 in amino acids: CSARALTFGETQYF. The CDR3 nucleotides are TGCAGTGCTAGAGCCCTGACATTTGGAGAGACCCAGTACTTC.